One sample yielded the 18 T cell receptor beta chains listed below, sequenced in a study of blood T cell repertoires in COVID-19. Assay used: immunoSEQ multiplex PCR; TCRdb lists only in-frame clones, some missing. The data hold 120,000 or so clones, with approximately 81% observed a single time. The material sequenced was peripheral blood. These receptors were taken from a man aged 40-50 years with active or convalescent COVID-19.

This clone appeared once. V is TRBV6-6 and J is TRBJ2-5; 10 bases agree with TRBD1. Germline V gene lookup returns CDR1 MNHNY and CDR2 SVGAGI (reference sequence). V trimming: 5 bases; J trimming: 4 bases; junction bases outside the gene matches: 4. The CDR3 runs 14 residues. CDR3 nucleotide sequence: TGTGCCAGCAGTACCGGGACAGGGGTAGAGACCCAGTACTTC. It yields the protein CASSTGTGVETQYF.

The J gene is TRBJ1-1, the V gene TRBV3-1 (or the pseudogene TRBV3-2); tentative D call: TRBD1 (5 bases). The CDR3 sequence is 14 residues long. V lost 4 bases and J 4 bases, leaving 13 bases between the germline ends. Germline CDR1 and CDR2: LGHDT and YNNKEL (reference sequence). CDR3 nucleotide sequence: TGTGCCAGCAGCCTTTCTGGAGGGGTCACTGAAGCTTTCTTT. Translated: CASSLSGGVTEAFF.

The V call is TRBV18, the J call TRBJ1-1; D is unresolved. Germline CDR1 KGHSH, CDR2 LQKENI. Deletions cut 8 bases from V and 0 bases from J, with 7 bases between. The CDR3 runs 12 residues. The CDR3 loop is CASRGVNTEAFF. In DNA, the CDR3 is TGTGCCAGCCGAGGAGTGAACACTGAAGCTTTCTTT.

V usage is TRBV7-8 and J usage is TRBJ2-1; D remains unclear. Germline V lookup: CDR1 SGHVS, CDR2 FQNEAQ. This CDR3 spans 12 amino acids. V was pared by 5 bases and J by 8 bases, with 10 bases between. The CDR3 nucleotides are TGTGCCAGCAGCCCTAACCGGTATGAGCAGTTCTTC. Translated, it gives CASSPNRYEQFF.

The chain has TRBV5-1 and TRBJ2-1; no reliable D call. Germline values: CDR1 SGHRS, CDR2 YFSETQ. Trimming shortened V by 0 bases and J by 3 bases, and 7 bases separated the two germline ends. CDR3 size: 14 residues. In nucleotides, the CDR3 is TGCGCCAGCAGCTTGGGTGGGCTCTACAATGAGCAGTTCTTC. Amino acid sequence: CASSLGGLYNEQFF.

The chain joins TRBV27 to TRBJ2-7, with TRBD1 identical over 12 bases. In germline, CDR1 is MNHEY, CDR2 SMNVEV (reference sequence). V lost 8 bases to trimming and J lost 6 bases; unmatched junction nucleotides: 11. CDR3 length equals 15 residues. CDR3 residues: CASGLSGTGGFEQYF. The CDR3 DNA sequence: TGTGCCAGCGGCTTATCCGGGACAGGGGGCTTCGAGCAGTACTTC.

This rearrangement joins TRBV7-2 to TRBJ1-5; D gene unclear. This CDR3 region has 14 residues. Looked up from germline, CDR1 is SGHTA and CDR2 is FQGNSA. V was pared by 2 bases and J by 12 bases, with 17 bases between. The CDR3 nucleotides are TGTGCCAGCAGCTTAATGGAGGGAGCCCGATTCCAGCATTTT. Encoded protein: CASSLMEGARFQHF.

The chain joins TRBV2 to TRBJ1-5; 7 bases line up with TRBD1. V was pared by 7 bases and J by 5 bases, with 8 bases of the junction left unmatched. The germline V gene has CDR1 SNHLY and CDR2 FYNNEI. The CDR3 extends over 14 amino acids. CDR3 DNA sequence: TGTGCCAGCACCGCCTTGGGACAGCATCAGCCCCAGCATTTT. Translating it yields CASTALGQHQPQHF.

This clone has a single count. The rearrangement uses TRBV5-1 and TRBJ1-4; possible D gene TRBD1, 6 bases. Germline values: CDR1 SGHRS, CDR2 YFSETQ. Deletions cut 3 bases from V and 8 bases from J, with 14 bases between. The CDR3 runs 14 residues. CDR3 residues: CASSWGETGEKLFF. The DNA for the CDR3 is TGCGCCAGCAGCTGGGGCGAAACAGGGGAAAAACTGTTTTTT.

This clone was counted between two and nine times. The genes are TRBV19 and TRBJ2-2; 8 nucleotides align to TRBD2. The CDR3 extends over 15 amino acids. With 8 bases clipped from V and 6 bases from J, the junction kept 11 bases outside the gene matches. Germline V lookup: CDR1 LNHDA, CDR2 SQIVND (reference sequence). As DNA, the CDR3 is TGTGCCAGTCGACCCGACGGACTAGCCTCCGGGGAGCTGTTTTTT. Its protein is CASRPDGLASGELFF.

The chain links TRBV4-2 to TRBJ2-2, with 8 nucleotides matching TRBD2. With 2 bases clipped from V and 6 bases from J, the junction kept 2 bases outside the gene matches. CDR3 length equals 14 residues. The germline gives CDR1 LGHNA, CDR2 YNFKEQ. CDR3 residues: CASSQTREAGELFF. The CDR3 coding sequence is TGTGCCAGCAGCCAAACGCGGGAGGCCGGGGAGCTGTTTTTT.

The rearrangement links TRBV5-5 to TRBJ2-2; TRBD2 is a possible D gene (5 bases). CDR1 is SGHKS, CDR2 YYEKEE, per germline (reference sequence). This CDR3 spans 13 amino acids. Trimming shortened V by 4 bases and J by 4 bases, and 8 bases separated the two germline ends. CDR3 sequence (DNA): TGTGCCAGCAGCGACGGGATCACCGGGGAGCTGTTTTTT. It translates to CASSDGITGELFF.

The chain combines TRBV30 with TRBJ2-1; TRBD2 matches 9 bases. J lost 9 bases, V lost 3 bases, and 12 bases had no gene match. CDR3 length equals 15 residues. Looked up from germline, CDR1 is GTSNPN and CDR2 is SVGIG (reference sequence). The CDR3 nucleotides are TGTGCCTGGAGCCGCGGGGGGGTCGGTACGCGTGAGCAGTTCTTC. Translation: CAWSRGGVGTREQFF.

This clone has only one observation. In DNA, the CDR3 is TGTGCCAGCTCACCACCGGTGACAGGGGGGATGAACACTGAAGCTTTCTTT. Translated: CASSPPVTGGMNTEAFF. This rearrangement joins TRBV18 to TRBJ1-1, with 9 nucleotides matching TRBD1. The trim removed 0 bases at V and 0 bases at J, leaving 5 bases unmatched. Germline loops: CDR1 KGHSH, CDR2 LQKENI. This CDR3 has 17 residues.

In the case of this clone: At one boundary the junction diverges from the germline segment, which might be a read error. The chain couples TRBV24-1 to TRBJ1-2, with D uncertain. The CDR3 runs to 17 residues. Germline-derived CDR1 and CDR2 are KGHDR and SFDVKD. The DNA for the CDR3 is TGTGCCACCAGTGGTCGTACGGATCTTTCGACTAACTATGGTTACACCTTC. Amino acids: CATSGRTDLSTNYGYTF.

The chain combines TRBV28 with TRBJ2-5; D not resolved. This CDR3 is built from 12 residues. Between the trimmed V and J ends, which lost 9 bases and 3 bases, there was a span of 11 bases. CDR1 is MDHEN and CDR2 is SYDVKM in the germline V gene. The CDR3 coding sequence is TGTGCCAGTACAGTTGGAAAAGAGACCCAGTACTTC. This gives the protein CASTVGKETQYF.

This chain joins TRBV6-5 and TRBJ1-4; tentative D call: TRBD1 (6 bases). V lost 5 bases to trimming and J lost 7 bases, with 17 bases between them. CDR1 and CDR2 from the germline V gene are MNHEY and SVGAGI. The CDR3 covers 15 residues. CDR3: CASSRRGQIGEKLFF. The CDR3 nucleotides are TGTGCCAGCAGTCGCCGTGGACAGATCGGTGAAAAACTGTTTTTT.

Here the CDR3 reads CASNRQGPNTEAFF. The DNA for the CDR3 is TGTGCCAGCAATCGGCAGGGGCCCAACACTGAAGCTTTCTTT. The chain combines TRBV27 with TRBJ1-1, with D maybe TRBD1 (6 bases). The CDR3 is 14 amino acids. Trimming took off 7 bases at V and 2 bases at J, with 14 bases between the two ends. Germline CDR1 MNHEY, CDR2 SMNVEV (reference sequence).